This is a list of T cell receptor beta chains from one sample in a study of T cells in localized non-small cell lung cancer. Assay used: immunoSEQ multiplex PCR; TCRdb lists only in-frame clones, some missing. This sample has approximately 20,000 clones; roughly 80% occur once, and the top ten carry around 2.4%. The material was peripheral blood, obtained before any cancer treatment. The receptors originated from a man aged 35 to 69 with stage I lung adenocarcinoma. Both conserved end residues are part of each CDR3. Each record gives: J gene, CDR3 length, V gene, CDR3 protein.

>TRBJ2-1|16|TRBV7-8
CASSLDRTGFGNEQFF
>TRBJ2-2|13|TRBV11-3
CASSFSRSSRLFF
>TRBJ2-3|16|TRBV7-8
CASSLLAGRGTDTQYF
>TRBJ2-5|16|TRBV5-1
CASSFGPTSGQETQYF
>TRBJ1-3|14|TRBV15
CATSRDGPGNTIYF
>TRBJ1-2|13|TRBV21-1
CASSKARGYGYTF
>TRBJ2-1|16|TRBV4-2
CASSQVAGGLNNEQFF
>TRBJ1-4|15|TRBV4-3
CASSQDSRTGEKLFF
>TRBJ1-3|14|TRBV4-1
CASSPTGLGNTIYF
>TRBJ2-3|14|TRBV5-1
CASSGTASTDTQYF
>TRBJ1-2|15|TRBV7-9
CASSRSRGAWDGYTF
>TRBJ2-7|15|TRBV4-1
CASSQEGASSYEQYF
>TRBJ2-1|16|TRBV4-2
CASSPLGGGNYNEQFF
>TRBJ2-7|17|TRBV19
CASSGRQGLAGNYEQYF
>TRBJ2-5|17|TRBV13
CASSLGTSGSFQETQYF
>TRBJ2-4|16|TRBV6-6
CASSSLDLGAKNIQYF
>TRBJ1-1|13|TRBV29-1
CSVVGQEGTEAFF
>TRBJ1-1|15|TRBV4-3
CASSLSTGVWTEAFF
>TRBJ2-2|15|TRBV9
CASSVREVGTGELFF
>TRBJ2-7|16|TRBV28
CASSLSTTSGNYEQYF
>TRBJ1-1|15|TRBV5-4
CASSFFQGFDTEAFF
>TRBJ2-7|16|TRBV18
CASSPPVSGRSYEQYF